Here is one T cell receptor beta chain with its context. The antigen is unknown. The data are from a study of T cell responses to AZD1222 COVID-19 vaccine. Overall study results and limits: Clonal diversity may have been underestimated, and the donors were mostly white British, with more females than males. In the spike-specific TCR repertoire, nearly half reportedly target unmutated variant regions. Vaccine-associated CD4 TCRs spanned spike, dominant at 160-218 and 743-854. Among those given AZD1222, only six or seven were seropositive at baseline.

Generated by immunoSEQ multiplex PCR, the TCRdb table keeps only in-frame clones and is missing some. The sample includes 95,000 to 150,000 clones, 80% to 90% of them seen just once. The sequencing used peripheral blood, collected on day 0 of AZD1222 vaccination. The sequence was obtained from an adult in good health.

The CDR3 DNA follows: TGTGCCAGCAGCCCCGGGACTAGCGGGGGTATGAATGAGCAGTTCTTC. Its protein is CASSPGTSGGMNEQFF. V is TRBV7-7 and J is TRBJ2-1; 14 nucleotides match TRBD2. The CDR3 has 16 residues. Germline trimming cut 5 bases from V and 7 bases from J; bases unmatched to any gene: 7. The V gene's germline CDR1 is SSHAT and CDR2 FNYEAQ (reference sequence).